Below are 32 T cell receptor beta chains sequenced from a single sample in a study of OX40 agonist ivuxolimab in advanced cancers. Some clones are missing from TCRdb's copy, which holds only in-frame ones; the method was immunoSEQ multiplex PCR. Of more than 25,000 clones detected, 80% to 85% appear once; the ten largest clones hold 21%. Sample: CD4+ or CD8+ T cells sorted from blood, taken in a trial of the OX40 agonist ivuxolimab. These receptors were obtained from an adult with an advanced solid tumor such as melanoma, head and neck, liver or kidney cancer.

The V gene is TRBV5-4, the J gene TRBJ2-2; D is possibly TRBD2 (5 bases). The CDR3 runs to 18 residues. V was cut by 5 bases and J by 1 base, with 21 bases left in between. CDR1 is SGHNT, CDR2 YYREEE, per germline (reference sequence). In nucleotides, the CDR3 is TGTGCCAGCAGTCAGAGGCTGGGAGCTAACTGGAACACCGGGGAGCTGTTTTTT. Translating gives CASSQRLGANWNTGELFF.

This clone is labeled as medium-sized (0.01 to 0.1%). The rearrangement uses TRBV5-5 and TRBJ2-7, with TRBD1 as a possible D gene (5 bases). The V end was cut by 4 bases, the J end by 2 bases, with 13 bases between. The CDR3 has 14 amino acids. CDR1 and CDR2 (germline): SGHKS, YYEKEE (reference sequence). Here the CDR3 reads CASSMTDPAYEQYF. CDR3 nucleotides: TGTGCCAGCAGCATGACAGACCCTGCCTACGAGCAGTACTTC.

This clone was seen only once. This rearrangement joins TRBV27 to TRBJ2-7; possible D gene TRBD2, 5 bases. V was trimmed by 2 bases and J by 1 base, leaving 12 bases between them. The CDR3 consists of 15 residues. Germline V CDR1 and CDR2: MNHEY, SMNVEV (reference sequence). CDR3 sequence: CASSLGLAFSYEQYF. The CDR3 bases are TGTGCCAGCAGTTTAGGGTTAGCGTTTTCCTACGAGCAGTACTTC.

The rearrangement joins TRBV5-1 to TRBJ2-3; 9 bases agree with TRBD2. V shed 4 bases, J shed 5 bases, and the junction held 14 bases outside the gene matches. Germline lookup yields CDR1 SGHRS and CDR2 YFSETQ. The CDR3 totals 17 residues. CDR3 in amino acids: CASSGEGAGGRKDTQYF. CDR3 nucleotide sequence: TGCGCCAGCAGCGGTGAGGGCGCGGGGGGGCGAAAAGATACGCAGTATTTT.

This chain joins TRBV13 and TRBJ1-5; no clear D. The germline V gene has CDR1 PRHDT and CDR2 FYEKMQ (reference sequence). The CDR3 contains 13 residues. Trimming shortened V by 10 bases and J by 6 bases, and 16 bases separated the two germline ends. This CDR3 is CATGIRGGQPQHF. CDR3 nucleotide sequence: TGTGCCACCGGGATCCGCGGCGGTCAGCCCCAGCATTTT.

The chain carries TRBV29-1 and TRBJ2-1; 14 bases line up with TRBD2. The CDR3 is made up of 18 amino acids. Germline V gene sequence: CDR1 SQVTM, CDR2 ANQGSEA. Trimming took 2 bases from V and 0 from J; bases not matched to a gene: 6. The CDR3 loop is CSVELGLAGGSSYNEQFF. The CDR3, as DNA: TGCAGCGTTGAATTAGGACTAGCGGGGGGAAGCTCCTACAATGAGCAGTTCTTC.

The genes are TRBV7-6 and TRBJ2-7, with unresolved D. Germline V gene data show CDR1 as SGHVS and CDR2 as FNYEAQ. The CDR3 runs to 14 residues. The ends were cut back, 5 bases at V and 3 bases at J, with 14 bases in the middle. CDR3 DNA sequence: TGTGCCAGCAGCCCCAGAAGCTCCCACTACGAGCAGTACTTC. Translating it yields CASSPRSSHYEQYF.

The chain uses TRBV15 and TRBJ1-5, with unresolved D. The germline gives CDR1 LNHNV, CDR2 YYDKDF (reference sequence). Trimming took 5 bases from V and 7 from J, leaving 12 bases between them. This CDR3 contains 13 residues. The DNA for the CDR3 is TGTGCCACCAGCGGGGAGGAGGGACAGCCCCAGCATTTT. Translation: CATSGEEGQPQHF. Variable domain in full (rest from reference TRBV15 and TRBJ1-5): DAMVIQNPRYQVTQFGKPVTLSCSQTLNHNVMYWYQQKSSQAPKLLFHYYDKDFNNEADTPDNFQSRRPNTSFCFLDIRSPGLGDTAMYLCATSGEEGQPQHFGDGTRLSIL.

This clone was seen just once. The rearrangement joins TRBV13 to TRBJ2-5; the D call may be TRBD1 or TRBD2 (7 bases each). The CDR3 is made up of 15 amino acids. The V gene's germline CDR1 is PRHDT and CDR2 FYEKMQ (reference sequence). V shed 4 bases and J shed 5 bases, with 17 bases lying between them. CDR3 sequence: CASSSKGGGQETQYF. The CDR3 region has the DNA TGTGCCAGCAGCTCGAAGGGCGGGGGACAGGAGACCCAGTACTTC.

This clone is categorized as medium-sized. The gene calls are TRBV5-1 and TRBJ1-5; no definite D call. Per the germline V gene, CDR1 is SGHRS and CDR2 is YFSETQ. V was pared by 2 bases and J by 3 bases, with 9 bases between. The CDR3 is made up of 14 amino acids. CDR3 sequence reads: CASSLDGYNQPQHF. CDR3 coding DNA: TGCGCCAGCAGCTTAGACGGTTACAATCAGCCCCAGCATTTT. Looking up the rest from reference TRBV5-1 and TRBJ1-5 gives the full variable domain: KAGVTQTPRYLIKTRGQQVTLSCSPISGHRSVSWYQQTPGQGLQFLFEYFSETQRNKGNFPGRFSGRQFSNSRSEMNVSTLELGDSALYLCASSLDGYNQPQHFGDGTRLSIL.

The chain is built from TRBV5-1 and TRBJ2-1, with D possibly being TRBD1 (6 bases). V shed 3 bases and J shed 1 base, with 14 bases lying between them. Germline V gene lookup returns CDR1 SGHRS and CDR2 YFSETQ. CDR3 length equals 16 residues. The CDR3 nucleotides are TGCGCCAGCAGCTCCAGGGGCCCTATATCCTACAATGAGCAGTTCTTC. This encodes CASSSRGPISYNEQFF. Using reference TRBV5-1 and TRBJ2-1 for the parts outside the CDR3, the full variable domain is KAGVTQTPRYLIKTRGQQVTLSCSPISGHRSVSWYQQTPGQGLQFLFEYFSETQRNKGNFPGRFSGRQFSNSRSEMNVSTLELGDSALYLCASSSRGPISYNEQFFGPGTRLTVL.

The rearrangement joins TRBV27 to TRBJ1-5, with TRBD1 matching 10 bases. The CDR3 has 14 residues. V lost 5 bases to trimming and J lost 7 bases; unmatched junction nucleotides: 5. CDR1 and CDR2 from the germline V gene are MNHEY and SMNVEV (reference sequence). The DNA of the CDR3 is TGTGCCAGCAGTCTAGGACAGGGGGACCAGCCCCAGCATTTT. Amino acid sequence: CASSLGQGDQPQHF.

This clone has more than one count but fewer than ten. CDR3 residues: CASRTTDRLNTEAFF. DNA for the CDR3: TGTGCCAGCAGAACTACCGACAGGCTGAACACTGAAGCTTTCTTT. The V gene is TRBV6-5, the J gene TRBJ1-1, with D tentatively TRBD1 (6 bases). This CDR3 contains 15 residues. V was clipped by 6 bases and J by 0 bases, with 14 bases between them. Germline CDR1 MNHEY, CDR2 SVGAGI.

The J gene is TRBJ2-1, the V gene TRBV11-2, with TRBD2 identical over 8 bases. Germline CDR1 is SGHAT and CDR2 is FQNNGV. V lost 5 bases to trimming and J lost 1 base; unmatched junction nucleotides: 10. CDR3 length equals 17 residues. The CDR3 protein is CASSLTLGTSSYNEQFF. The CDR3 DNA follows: TGTGCCAGCAGCCTAACTCTTGGGACTAGTTCCTACAATGAGCAGTTCTTC.

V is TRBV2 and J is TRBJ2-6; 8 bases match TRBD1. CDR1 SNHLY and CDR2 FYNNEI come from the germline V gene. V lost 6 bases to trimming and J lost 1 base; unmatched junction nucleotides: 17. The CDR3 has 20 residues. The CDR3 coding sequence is TGTGCCAGCAGCTTCCTCGGACCCGGACAGGGATCTTCTGGGGCCAACGTCCTGACTTTC. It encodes CASSFLGPGQGSSGANVLTF.

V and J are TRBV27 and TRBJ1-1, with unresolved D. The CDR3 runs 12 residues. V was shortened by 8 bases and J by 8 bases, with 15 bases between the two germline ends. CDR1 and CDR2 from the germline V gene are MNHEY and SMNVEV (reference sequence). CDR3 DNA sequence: TGTGCCAGCGGGTTGGGTAAGTCGGAAGCTTTCTTT. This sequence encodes CASGLGKSEAFF.

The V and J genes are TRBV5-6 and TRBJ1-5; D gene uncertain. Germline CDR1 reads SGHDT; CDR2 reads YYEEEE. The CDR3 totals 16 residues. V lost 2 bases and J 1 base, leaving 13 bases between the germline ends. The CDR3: CASSFSRLGSNQPQHF. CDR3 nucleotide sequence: TGTGCCAGCAGCTTCTCAAGGTTGGGCAGCAATCAGCCCCAGCATTTT.

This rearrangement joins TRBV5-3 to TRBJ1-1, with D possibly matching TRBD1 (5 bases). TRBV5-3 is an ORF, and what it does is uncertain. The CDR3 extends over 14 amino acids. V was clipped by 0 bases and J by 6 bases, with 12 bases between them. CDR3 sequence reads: CARSLGAGSPEAFF. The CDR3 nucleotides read TGTGCCAGAAGCTTGGGTGCAGGGAGCCCTGAAGCTTTCTTT.

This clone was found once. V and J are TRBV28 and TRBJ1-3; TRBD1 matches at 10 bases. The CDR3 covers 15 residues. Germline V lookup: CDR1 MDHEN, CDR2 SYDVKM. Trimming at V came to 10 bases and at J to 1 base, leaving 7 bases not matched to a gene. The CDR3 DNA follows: TGTGCCACTTCTGGGGACAGGGGATCTGGAAACACCATATATTTT. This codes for CATSGDRGSGNTIYF.

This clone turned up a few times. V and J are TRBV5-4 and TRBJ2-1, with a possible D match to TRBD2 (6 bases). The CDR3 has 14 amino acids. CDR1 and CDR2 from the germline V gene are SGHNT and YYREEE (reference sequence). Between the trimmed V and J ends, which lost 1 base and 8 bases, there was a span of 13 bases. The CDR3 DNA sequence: TGTGCCAGCAGCTTGTCCAGGGACTGGGATGAGCAGTTCTTC. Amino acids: CASSLSRDWDEQFF. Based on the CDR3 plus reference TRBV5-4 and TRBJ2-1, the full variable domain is ETGVTQSPTHLIKTRGQQVTLRCSSQSGHNTVSWYQQALGQGPQFIFQYYREEENGRGNFPPRFSGLQFPNYSSELNVNALELDDSALYLCASSLSRDWDEQFFGPGTRLTVL.

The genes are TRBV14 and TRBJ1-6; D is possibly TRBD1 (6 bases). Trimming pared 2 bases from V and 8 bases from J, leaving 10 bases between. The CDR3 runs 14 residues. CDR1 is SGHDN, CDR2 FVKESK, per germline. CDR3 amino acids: CASSQTRGYSPLHF. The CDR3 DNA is TGTGCCAGCAGCCAAACCAGGGGTTATTCACCCCTCCACTTT.

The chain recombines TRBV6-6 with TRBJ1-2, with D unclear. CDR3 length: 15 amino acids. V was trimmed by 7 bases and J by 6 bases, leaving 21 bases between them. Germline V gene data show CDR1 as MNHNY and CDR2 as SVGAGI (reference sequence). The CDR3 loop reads CASTDIRASGHGYTF. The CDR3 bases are TGTGCCAGCACCGACATCCGGGCCTCGGGTCATGGCTACACCTTC.

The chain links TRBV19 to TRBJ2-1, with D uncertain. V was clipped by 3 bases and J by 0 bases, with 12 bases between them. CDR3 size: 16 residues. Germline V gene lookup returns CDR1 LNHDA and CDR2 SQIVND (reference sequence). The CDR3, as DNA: TGTGCCAGTAGTATTAGGAGACTCAGCTCCTACAATGAGCAGTTCTTC. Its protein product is CASSIRRLSSYNEQFF.

This CDR3 is CASSWSKTEIFENTEAFF. The CDR3 bases are TGCGCCAGCAGTTGGTCCAAGACAGAAATATTTGAGAACACTGAAGCTTTCTTT. The chain has TRBV5-1 and TRBJ1-1, with D tentatively TRBD1 (5 bases). The CDR3 totals 18 residues. The V gene's germline CDR1 is SGHRS and CDR2 YFSETQ. V lost 5 bases and J 1 base, leaving 24 bases between the germline ends.

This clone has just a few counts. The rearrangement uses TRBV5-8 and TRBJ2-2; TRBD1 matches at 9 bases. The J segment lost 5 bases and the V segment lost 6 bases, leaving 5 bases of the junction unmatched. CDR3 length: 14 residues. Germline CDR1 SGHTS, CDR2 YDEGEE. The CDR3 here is CASTLGTGTGELFF. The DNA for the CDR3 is TGTGCCAGCACACTCGGGACAGGGACCGGGGAGCTGTTTTTT. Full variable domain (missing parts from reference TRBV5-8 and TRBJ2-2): EAGVTQSPTHLIKTRGQQATLRCSPISGHTSVYWYQQALGLGLQFLLWYDEGEERNRGNFPPRFSGRQFPNYSSELNVNALELEDSALYLCASTLGTGTGELFFGEGSRLTVL.

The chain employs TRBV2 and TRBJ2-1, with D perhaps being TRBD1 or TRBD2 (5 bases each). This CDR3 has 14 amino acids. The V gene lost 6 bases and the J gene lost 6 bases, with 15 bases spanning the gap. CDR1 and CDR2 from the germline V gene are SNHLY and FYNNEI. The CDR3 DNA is TGTGCCAGCAGCGGGACGCAGGACGTCAATGAGCAGTTCTTC. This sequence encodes CASSGTQDVNEQFF. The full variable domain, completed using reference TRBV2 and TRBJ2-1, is EPEVTQTPSHQVTQMGQEVILRCVPISNHLYFYWYRQILGQKVEFLVSFYNNEISEKSEIFDDQFSVERPDGSNFTLKIRSTKLEDSAMYFCASSGTQDVNEQFFGPGTRLTVL.

The CDR3 region is CASSYSPSGRGETQYF. CDR3 coding DNA: TGTGCCAGCAGTTACTCGCCTAGCGGGAGAGGAGAGACCCAGTACTTC. The genes are TRBV6-6 and TRBJ2-5; 10 nucleotides align to TRBD2. With 0 bases clipped from V and 4 bases from J, the junction kept 5 bases outside the gene matches. The CDR3 is made up of 16 amino acids. The germline V gene encodes CDR1 MNHNY and CDR2 SVGAGI (reference sequence).

CDR3 region: CASSLQEFGNIQYF. In nucleotides, the CDR3 is TGTGCCAGCAGTCTTCAGGAGTTTGGAAACATTCAGTACTTC. This rearrangement joins TRBV2 to TRBJ2-4; D gene ambiguous. Germline V gives CDR1 SNHLY, CDR2 FYNNEI. The CDR3 loop spans 14 amino acids. The V end was cut by 5 bases, the J end by 6 bases, with 14 bases between.

The CDR3 sequence: CASSLWGGTGTPQSYNEQFF. The CDR3 nucleotides read TGTGCCAGCAGCTTATGGGGGGGAACCGGGACCCCACAATCCTACAATGAGCAGTTCTTC. V usage is TRBV7-3 and J usage is TRBJ2-1; 7 nucleotides line up with TRBD2. Germline CDR1 reads SGHTA; CDR2 reads FQGTGA. Losses at the gene ends were 2 bases for V and 1 base for J; bases not matched to a gene: 17. CDR3 length: 20 residues.

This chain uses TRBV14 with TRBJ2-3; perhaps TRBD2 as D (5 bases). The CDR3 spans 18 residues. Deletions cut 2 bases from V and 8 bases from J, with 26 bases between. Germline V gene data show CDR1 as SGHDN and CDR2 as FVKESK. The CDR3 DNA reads TGTGCCAGCAGCCAAACAACGGCGCTAGCCTACAACGGCGGTACGCAGTATTTT. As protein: CASSQTTALAYNGGTQYF.

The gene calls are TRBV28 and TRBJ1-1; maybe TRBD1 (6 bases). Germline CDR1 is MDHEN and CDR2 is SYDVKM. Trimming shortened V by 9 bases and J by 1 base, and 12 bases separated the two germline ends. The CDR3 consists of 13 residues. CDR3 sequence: CASSRGGNTEAFF. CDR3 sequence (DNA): TGTGCCAGTTCCAGGGGTGGGAACACTGAAGCTTTCTTT. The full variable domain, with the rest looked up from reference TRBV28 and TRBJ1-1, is DVKVTQSSRYLVKRTGEKVFLECVQDMDHENMFWYRQDPGLGLRLIYFSYDVKMKEKGDIPEGYSVSREKKERFSLILESASTNQTSMYLCASSRGGNTEAFFGQGTRLTVV.

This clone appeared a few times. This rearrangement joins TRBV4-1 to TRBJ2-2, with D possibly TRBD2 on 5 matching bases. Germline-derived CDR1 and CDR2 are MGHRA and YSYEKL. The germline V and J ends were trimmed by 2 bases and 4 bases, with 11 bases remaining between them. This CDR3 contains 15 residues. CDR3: CASSQTSNPTGELFF. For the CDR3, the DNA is TGCGCCAGCAGCCAAACTAGTAACCCCACCGGGGAGCTGTTTTTT.